Following are 14 T cell receptor beta chains from one sample sequenced in a study of blood T cell repertoires in COVID-19. Using immunoSEQ multiplex PCR, the repertoire was profiled, and TCRdb retains in-frame clones only, with some absent. The table lists fewer than 200,000 clones, 81% of them singletons. The sample was PBMCs or T cells enriched from blood (not recorded which). All receptors derive from a woman aged 40-49 years with acute COVID-19.

This clone appeared a few times. The genes are TRBV19 and TRBJ2-5; the D gene is possibly TRBD2 (5 bases). V was cut by 5 bases and J by 1 base, with 14 bases left in between. The CDR3 length is 15 residues. CDR1 and CDR2 from the germline V gene are LNHDA and SQIVND (reference sequence). The CDR3 loop is CASSPFGEGQETQYF. The CDR3 bases are TGTGCCAGTAGTCCCTTTGGTGAGGGCCAAGAGACCCAGTACTTC.

The chain couples TRBV5-8 to TRBJ2-1; 8 bases match TRBD1. Losses at the gene ends were 7 bases for V and 7 bases for J; bases not matched to a gene: 7. CDR3 length: 13 residues. Looked up from germline, CDR1 is SGHTS and CDR2 is YDEGEE. CDR3 loop: CASSRTGRNEQFF. CDR3 sequence (DNA): TGTGCCAGCTCCCGGACAGGGCGGAATGAGCAGTTCTTC.

The rearrangement links TRBV6-5 to TRBJ1-2; 8 nucleotides align to TRBD1. The V segment lost 6 bases and the J segment 6 bases; nucleotides outside the gene matches: 9. CDR3 length equals 14 residues. The V gene's germline CDR1 is MNHEY and CDR2 SVGAGI. CDR3 residues: CASSTTDRVNGYTF. CDR3 nucleotides: TGTGCCAGCAGCACCACGGACAGGGTCAATGGCTACACCTTC.

This sequence joins TRBV6-1 and TRBJ1-5; D possibly corresponds to TRBD1 (6 bases). The germline V and J ends were trimmed by 2 bases and 7 bases, with 12 bases remaining between them. The CDR3 sequence is 14 residues long. Per the germline V gene, CDR1 is MNHNS and CDR2 is SASEGT. CDR3 DNA sequence: TGTGCCAGCAGTGAAACAGGGAAGAGGCAGCCCCAGCATTTT. Its protein is CASSETGKRQPQHF.

This chain links TRBV18 with TRBJ1-2, with TRBD1 matching over 8 bases. This CDR3 is built from 14 residues. J gave up 6 bases and V 4 bases, and 7 bases lay outside the gene matches. Germline CDR1 is KGHSH and CDR2 is LQKENI. This chain's CDR3 is CASSHGTGVNGYTF. As DNA, the CDR3 is TGTGCCAGCTCACACGGGACAGGAGTTAATGGCTACACCTTC.

The chain couples TRBV6-5 to TRBJ1-5; D is ambiguous. The V and J ends lost 5 bases and 0 bases respectively, with 11 bases between them. From germline, CDR1 is MNHEY and CDR2 SVGAGI. There are 15 residues in the CDR3. CDR3 sequence: CASSRIDTSNQPQHF. Here the CDR3 DNA reads TGTGCCAGCAGTCGGATCGACACTAGCAATCAGCCCCAGCATTTT.

The genes are TRBV11-2 and TRBJ2-2, with 8 bases fitting TRBD1. Looked up from germline, CDR1 is SGHAT and CDR2 is FQNNGV. The CDR3 contains 15 residues. The V and J ends lost 7 bases and 4 bases, in that order; junction bases with no gene match: 8. DNA for the CDR3: TGTGCCAGCACCACCTTGGGACAGGTCACCGGGGAGCTGTTTTTT. The encoded protein is CASTTLGQVTGELFF. Based on the CDR3 plus reference TRBV11-2 and TRBJ2-2, the full variable domain is EAGVAQSPRYKIIEKRQSVAFWCNPISGHATLYWYQQILGQGPKLLIQFQNNGVVDDSQLPKDRFSAERLKGVDSTLKIQPAKLEDSAVYLCASTTLGQVTGELFFGEGSRLTVL.

V usage is TRBV14 and J usage is TRBJ1-4, with D possibly TRBD1 on 5 matching bases. Per the germline V gene, CDR1 is SGHDN and CDR2 is FVKESK. The V gene lost 4 bases and the J gene lost 7 bases, with 13 bases spanning the gap. The CDR3 covers 14 residues. CDR3 DNA: TGTGCCAGCAGCCCGGTGGGGCAAGCTGAAAAACTGTTTTTT. Amino acid sequence: CASSPVGQAEKLFF. Filled out from reference TRBV14 and TRBJ1-4, the complete variable domain reads EAGVTQFPSHSVIEKGQTVTLRCDPISGHDNLYWYRRVMGKEIKFLLHFVKESKQDESGMPNNRFLAERTGGTYSTLKVQPAELEDSGVYFCASSPVGQAEKLFFGSGTQLSVL.

In DNA, the CDR3 is TGTGCCAGTAGTGGAGGGGTTGGAGAGACTGAAGCTTTCTTT. Protein sequence: CASSGGVGETEAFF. This chain joins TRBV19 and TRBJ1-1; D might be TRBD1 (5 bases). The V end lost 5 bases, the J end lost 5 bases, and 15 bases lay between the germline ends. CDR1 is LNHDA, CDR2 SQIVND, per germline (reference sequence). The length of the CDR3 is 14 residues.

The chain combines TRBV5-1 with TRBJ2-1; D remains ambiguous. CDR3 length equals 15 residues. V lost 0 bases and J lost 2, with 9 bases in between. Per the germline V gene, CDR1 is SGHRS and CDR2 is YFSETQ. CDR3 bases: TGCGCCAGCAGCTTGGGTGGGCGAGCCTACAATGAGCAGTTCTTC. It translates to CASSLGGRAYNEQFF. The full variable domain, in which reference TRBV5-1 and TRBJ2-1 provide the parts outside the CDR3, is KAGVTQTPRYLIKTRGQQVTLSCSPISGHRSVSWYQQTPGQGLQFLFEYFSETQRNKGNFPGRFSGRQFSNSRSEMNVSTLELGDSALYLCASSLGGRAYNEQFFGPGTRLTVL.

This clone was counted once. This chain uses TRBV10-3 with TRBJ1-2; D is ambiguous. V was pared by 3 bases and J by 5 bases, with 10 bases between. Germline-derived CDR1 and CDR2 are ENHRY and SYGVKD. The CDR3 length is 13 residues. The CDR3 sequence: CAISDGVGYGYTF. The CDR3 nucleotides are TGTGCCATCAGTGACGGGGTCGGGTATGGCTACACCTTC.

The V gene is TRBV28, the J gene TRBJ2-1, with a weak D call TRBD1 (6 bases). The V gene's germline CDR1 is MDHEN and CDR2 SYDVKM. V was shortened by 5 bases and J by 5 bases, with 19 bases between the two germline ends. CDR3 length equals 16 residues. CDR3 in amino acids: CASSPLGAGPDNEQFF. DNA of the CDR3: TGTGCCAGCAGTCCATTGGGGGCGGGTCCGGACAATGAGCAGTTCTTC.

J is TRBJ2-3 and V is TRBV10-3; 7 nucleotides agree with TRBD2. Trimming took 3 bases from V and 4 from J; bases not matched to a gene: 13. CDR1 and CDR2 (germline): ENHRY, SYGVKD. The CDR3 loop spans 17 amino acids. The CDR3 region is CAISEGGSAGVADTQYF. Here the CDR3 DNA reads TGTGCCATCAGTGAAGGCGGGAGTGCGGGAGTAGCAGATACGCAGTATTTT.

The chain is built from TRBV7-3 and TRBJ2-2, with 7 bases identical to TRBD2. V lost 2 bases, J lost 1 base, and 7 bases stayed unmatched. The CDR3 is 17 residues long. Per the germline V gene, CDR1 is SGHTA and CDR2 is FQGTGA. CDR3 DNA: TGTGCCAGCAGCTTACTTCCTGGCGGGAGGAACACCGGGGAGCTGTTTTTT. This codes for CASSLLPGGRNTGELFF. Looking up the rest from reference TRBV7-3 and TRBJ2-2 gives the full variable domain: GAGVSQTPSNKVTEKGKYVELRCDPISGHTALYWYRQSLGQGPEFLIYFQGTGAADDSGLPNDRFFAVRPEGSVSTLKIQRTERGDSAVYLCASSLLPGGRNTGELFFGEGSRLTVL.